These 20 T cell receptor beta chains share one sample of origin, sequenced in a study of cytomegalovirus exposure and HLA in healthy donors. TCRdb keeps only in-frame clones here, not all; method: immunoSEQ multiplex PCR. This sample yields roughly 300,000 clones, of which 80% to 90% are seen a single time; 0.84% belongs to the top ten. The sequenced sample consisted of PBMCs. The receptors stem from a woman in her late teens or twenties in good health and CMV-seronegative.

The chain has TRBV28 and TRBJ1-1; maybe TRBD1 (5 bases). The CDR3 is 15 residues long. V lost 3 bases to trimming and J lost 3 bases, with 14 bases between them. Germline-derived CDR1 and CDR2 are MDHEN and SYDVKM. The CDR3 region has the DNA TGTGCCAGCAGTTTGGAGGGGCCCGAGGACACTGAAGCTTTCTTT. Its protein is CASSLEGPEDTEAFF. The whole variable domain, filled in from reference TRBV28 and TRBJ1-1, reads DVKVTQSSRYLVKRTGEKVFLECVQDMDHENMFWYRQDPGLGLRLIYFSYDVKMKEKGDIPEGYSVSREKKERFSLILESASTNQTSMYLCASSLEGPEDTEAFFGQGTRLTVV.

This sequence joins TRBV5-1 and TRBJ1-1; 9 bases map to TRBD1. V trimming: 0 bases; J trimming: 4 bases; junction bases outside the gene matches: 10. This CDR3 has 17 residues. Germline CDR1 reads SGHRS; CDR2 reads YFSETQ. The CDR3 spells CASSLAGQGWVGTEAFF. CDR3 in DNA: TGCGCCAGCAGCTTGGCGGGACAGGGTTGGGTAGGCACTGAAGCTTTCTTT. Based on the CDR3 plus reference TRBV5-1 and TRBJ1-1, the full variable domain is KAGVTQTPRYLIKTRGQQVTLSCSPISGHRSVSWYQQTPGQGLQFLFEYFSETQRNKGNFPGRFSGRQFSNSRSEMNVSTLELGDSALYLCASSLAGQGWVGTEAFFGQGTRLTVV.

Written as DNA, the CDR3 is TGTGCCAGCAGCGTTACGGGGGACGTAGGCGAGCAGTACTTC. It is translated as CASSVTGDVGEQYF. V gene TRBV9 combines with J gene TRBJ2-7; possibly TRBD2 for D (6 bases). Per germline, CDR1 SGDLS and CDR2 YYNGEE. Trimming left V 2 bases short and J 6 bases short, with 15 bases between. This CDR3 is 14 amino acids long.

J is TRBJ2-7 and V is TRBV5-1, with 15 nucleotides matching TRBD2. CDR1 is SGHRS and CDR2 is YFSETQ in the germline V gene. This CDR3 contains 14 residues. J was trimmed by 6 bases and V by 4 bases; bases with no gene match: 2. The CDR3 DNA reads TGCGCCAGCAGCCAGGGACTAGCGGGGGGCGAGCAGTACTTC. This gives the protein CASSQGLAGGEQYF.

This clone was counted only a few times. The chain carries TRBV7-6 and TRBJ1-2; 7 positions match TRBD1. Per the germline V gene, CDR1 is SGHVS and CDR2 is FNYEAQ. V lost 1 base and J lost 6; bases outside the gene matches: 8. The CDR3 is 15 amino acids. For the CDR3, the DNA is TGTGCCAGCAGCTTAGAGGCAGGGGGGAGAGATGGCTACACCTTC. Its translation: CASSLEAGGRDGYTF.

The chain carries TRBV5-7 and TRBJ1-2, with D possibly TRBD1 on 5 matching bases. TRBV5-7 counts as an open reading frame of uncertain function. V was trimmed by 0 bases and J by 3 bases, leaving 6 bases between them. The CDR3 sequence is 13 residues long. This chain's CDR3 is CASSLGGDYGYTF. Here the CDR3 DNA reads TGTGCCAGCAGCTTGGGGGGGGACTATGGCTACACCTTC.

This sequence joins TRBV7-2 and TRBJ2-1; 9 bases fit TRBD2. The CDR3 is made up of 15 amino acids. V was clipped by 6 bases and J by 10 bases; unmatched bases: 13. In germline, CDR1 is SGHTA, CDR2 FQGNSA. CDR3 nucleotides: TGTGCCAGCAGGCAAACCTCGGGGACTAGCCGGGAGCAGTTCTTC. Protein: CASRQTSGTSREQFF.

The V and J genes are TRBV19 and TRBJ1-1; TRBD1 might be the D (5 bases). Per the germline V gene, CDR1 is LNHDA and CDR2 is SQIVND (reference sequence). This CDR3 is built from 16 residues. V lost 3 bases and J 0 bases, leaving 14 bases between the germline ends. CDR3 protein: CASSIMWGVVNTEAFF. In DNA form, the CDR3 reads TGTGCCAGTAGTATTATGTGGGGGGTGGTGAACACTGAAGCTTTCTTT.

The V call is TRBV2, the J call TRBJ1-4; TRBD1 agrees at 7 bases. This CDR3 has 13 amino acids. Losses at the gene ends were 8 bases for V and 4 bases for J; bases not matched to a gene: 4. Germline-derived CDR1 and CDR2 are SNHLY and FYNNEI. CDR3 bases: TGTGCCAGCGGTGGACAGGATAATGAAAAACTGTTTTTT. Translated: CASGGQDNEKLFF.

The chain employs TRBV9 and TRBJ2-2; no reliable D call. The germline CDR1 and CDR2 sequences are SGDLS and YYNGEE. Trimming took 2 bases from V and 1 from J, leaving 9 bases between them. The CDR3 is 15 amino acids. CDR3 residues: CASSVLTENTGELFF. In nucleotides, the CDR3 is TGTGCCAGCAGCGTCCTAACTGAGAACACCGGGGAGCTGTTTTTT.

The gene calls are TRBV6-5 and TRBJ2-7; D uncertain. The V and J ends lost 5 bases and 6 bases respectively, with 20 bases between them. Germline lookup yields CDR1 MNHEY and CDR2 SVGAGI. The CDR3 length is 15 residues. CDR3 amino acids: CASSPGVVGLCEQYF. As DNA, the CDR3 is TGTGCCAGCAGTCCCGGAGTAGTTGGGTTGTGCGAGCAGTACTTC.

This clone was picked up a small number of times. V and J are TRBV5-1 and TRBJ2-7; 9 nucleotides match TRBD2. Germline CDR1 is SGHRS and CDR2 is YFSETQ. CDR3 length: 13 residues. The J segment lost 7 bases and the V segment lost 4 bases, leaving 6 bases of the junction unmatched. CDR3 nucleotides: TGCGCCAGCAGCCCGGCTGCGGGGGGGGAGCAGTACTTC. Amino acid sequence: CASSPAAGGEQYF.

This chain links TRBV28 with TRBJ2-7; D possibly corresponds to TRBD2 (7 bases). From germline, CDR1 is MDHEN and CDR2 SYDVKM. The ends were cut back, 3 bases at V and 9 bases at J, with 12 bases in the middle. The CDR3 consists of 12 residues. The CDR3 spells CASSLEGGWQYF. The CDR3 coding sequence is TGTGCCAGCAGTTTGGAGGGGGGGTGGCAGTACTTC. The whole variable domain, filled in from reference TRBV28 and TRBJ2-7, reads DVKVTQSSRYLVKRTGEKVFLECVQDMDHENMFWYRQDPGLGLRLIYFSYDVKMKEKGDIPEGYSVSREKKERFSLILESASTNQTSMYLCASSLEGGWQYFGPGTRLTVT.

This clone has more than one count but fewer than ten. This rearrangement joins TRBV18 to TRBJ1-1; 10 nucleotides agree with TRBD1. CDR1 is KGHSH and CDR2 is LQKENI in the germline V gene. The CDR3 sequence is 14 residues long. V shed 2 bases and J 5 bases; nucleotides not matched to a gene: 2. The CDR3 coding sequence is TGTGCCAGCTCACCAAAGGGACAGGGGACTGAAGCTTTCTTT. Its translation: CASSPKGQGTEAFF.

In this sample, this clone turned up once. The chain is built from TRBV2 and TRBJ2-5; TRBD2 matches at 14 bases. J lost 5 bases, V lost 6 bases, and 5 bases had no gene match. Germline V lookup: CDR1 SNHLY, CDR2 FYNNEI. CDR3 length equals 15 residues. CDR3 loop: CASRGLAGEGETQYF. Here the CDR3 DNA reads TGTGCCAGCAGGGGACTAGCGGGAGAGGGGGAGACCCAGTACTTC.

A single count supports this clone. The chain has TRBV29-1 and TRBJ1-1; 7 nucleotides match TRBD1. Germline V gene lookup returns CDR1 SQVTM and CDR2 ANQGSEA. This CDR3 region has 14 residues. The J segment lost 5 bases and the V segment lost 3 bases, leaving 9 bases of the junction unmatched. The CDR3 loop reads CSVELRGQVTEAFF. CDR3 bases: TGCAGCGTTGAGTTAAGGGGGCAGGTTACTGAAGCTTTCTTT.

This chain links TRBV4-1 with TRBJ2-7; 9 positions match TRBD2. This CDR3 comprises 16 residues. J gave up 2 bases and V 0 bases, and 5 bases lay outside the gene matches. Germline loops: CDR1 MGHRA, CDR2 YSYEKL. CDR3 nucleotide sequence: TGCGCCAGCAGCCAAGAGGGGCGGGAGGGACCCTACGAGCAGTACTTC. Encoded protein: CASSQEGREGPYEQYF.

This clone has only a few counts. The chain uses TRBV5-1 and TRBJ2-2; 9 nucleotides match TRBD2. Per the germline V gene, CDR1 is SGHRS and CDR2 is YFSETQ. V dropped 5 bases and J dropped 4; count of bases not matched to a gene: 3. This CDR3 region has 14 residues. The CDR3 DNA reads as TGCGCCAGCAGAAGGCGGGAGGGCACCGGGGAGCTGTTTTTT. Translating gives CASRRREGTGELFF. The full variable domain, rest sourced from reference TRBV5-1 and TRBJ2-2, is KAGVTQTPRYLIKTRGQQVTLSCSPISGHRSVSWYQQTPGQGLQFLFEYFSETQRNKGNFPGRFSGRQFSNSRSEMNVSTLELGDSALYLCASRRREGTGELFFGEGSRLTVL.

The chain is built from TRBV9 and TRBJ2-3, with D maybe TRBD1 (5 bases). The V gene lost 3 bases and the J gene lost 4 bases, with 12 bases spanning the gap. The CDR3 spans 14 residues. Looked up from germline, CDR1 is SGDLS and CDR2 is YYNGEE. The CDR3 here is CASSAPGWPDTQYF. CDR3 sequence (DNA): TGTGCCAGCAGCGCCCCAGGGTGGCCAGATACGCAGTATTTT. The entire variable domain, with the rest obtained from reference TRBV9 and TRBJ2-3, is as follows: DSGVTQTPKHLITATGQRVTLRCSPRSGDLSVYWYQQSLDQGLQFLIQYYNGEERAKGNILERFSAQQFPDLHSELNLSSLELGDSALYFCASSAPGWPDTQYFGPGTRLTVL.

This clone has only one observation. The CDR3 sequence is CASSLLGRDRVIFGTQYF. The DNA of the CDR3 is TGTGCCAGCAGTTTATTAGGAAGGGACAGGGTAATATTCGGTACCCAGTACTTC. The V gene is TRBV27, the J gene TRBJ2-5; 9 nucleotides match TRBD1. J lost 8 bases, V lost 1 base, and 17 bases had no gene match. CDR3 length: 18 residues. Germline V gene lookup returns CDR1 MNHEY and CDR2 SMNVEV (reference sequence).